Each of the 5 T cell receptor beta chains below was sequenced from the same sample in a study of breast tumors, draining lymph nodes, adjacent tissues. The lymph nodes were axillary draining lymph nodes from breast cancer patients. TCRdb re-analysed the multiplex PCR reads in MiXCR, keeping a single row per CDR3 protein. The table records about 140,000 distinct CDR3 sequences, about 33% of them present only once. What was sequenced was axillary lymph node tissue. The receptor set was obtained from a female donor with breast cancer. Some clones in this sample may be carry-over from other donors' samples.

This clonotype was seen repeatedly, ten times or more. The junction departs from the called germline gene at one end, perhaps through a read error. The J gene is TRBJ1-2, the V gene TRBV6-5; 12 bases line up with TRBD1. The CDR3 spans 16 residues. Germline-derived CDR1 and CDR2 are MNHEY and SVGAGI. This CDR3 reads CASSHSYGTGGEGYTF. In nucleotides, the CDR3 is TGTGCCAGCAGTCACTCGTACGGGACAGGGGGCGAGGGCTACACCTTC.

This clonotype was seen ten or more times. V and J are TRBV30 and TRBJ2-3; TRBD2 matches at 9 bases. V dropped 0 bases and J dropped 4; count of bases not matched to a gene: 2. This CDR3 region has 14 residues. Looked up from germline, CDR1 is GTSNPN and CDR2 is SVGIG (reference sequence). The DNA of the CDR3 is TGTGCCTGGAGTGTGGGCGGGGGGGCAGATACGCAGTATTTT. Translation gives CAWSVGGGADTQYF.

This clonotype was observed at least ten times. The V and J genes are TRBV5-1 and TRBJ1-2, with D possibly being TRBD1 (5 bases). There are 16 residues in the CDR3. Germline CDR1 SGHRS, CDR2 YFSETQ. V dropped 0 bases and J dropped 0 bases, with 12 bases sitting between them. The CDR3 DNA is TGCGCCAGCAGCTTGGGACGGGGCTTAACTAACTATGGCTACACCTTC. Translated: CASSLGRGLTNYGYTF.

Note on this clonotype: This may stem from a read error, because a much larger clone lies one nucleotide away. The chain is built from TRBV7-9 and TRBJ2-3, with 15 bases aligning to TRBD2. CDR3 length: 17 residues. The V gene's germline CDR1 is SEHNR and CDR2 FQNEAQ (reference sequence). This CDR3 is CASSPGTSGGPTDPQYF. CDR3 bases: TGTGCCAGCAGCCCAGGGACTAGCGGGGGGCCCACAGATCCGCAGTATTTT.

This clonotype was detected many times. The CDR3 region is CASSDTSASYNEQFF. The CDR3 DNA sequence: TGTGCCAGCAGCGATACTAGCGCCTCCTACAATGAGCAGTTCTTC. The chain has TRBV7-2 and TRBJ2-1; 7 positions match TRBD2. This CDR3 is 15 amino acids long. Germline CDR1 SGHTA, CDR2 FQGNSA. The V and J ends lost 5 bases and 0 bases, in that order; junction bases with no gene match: 4.